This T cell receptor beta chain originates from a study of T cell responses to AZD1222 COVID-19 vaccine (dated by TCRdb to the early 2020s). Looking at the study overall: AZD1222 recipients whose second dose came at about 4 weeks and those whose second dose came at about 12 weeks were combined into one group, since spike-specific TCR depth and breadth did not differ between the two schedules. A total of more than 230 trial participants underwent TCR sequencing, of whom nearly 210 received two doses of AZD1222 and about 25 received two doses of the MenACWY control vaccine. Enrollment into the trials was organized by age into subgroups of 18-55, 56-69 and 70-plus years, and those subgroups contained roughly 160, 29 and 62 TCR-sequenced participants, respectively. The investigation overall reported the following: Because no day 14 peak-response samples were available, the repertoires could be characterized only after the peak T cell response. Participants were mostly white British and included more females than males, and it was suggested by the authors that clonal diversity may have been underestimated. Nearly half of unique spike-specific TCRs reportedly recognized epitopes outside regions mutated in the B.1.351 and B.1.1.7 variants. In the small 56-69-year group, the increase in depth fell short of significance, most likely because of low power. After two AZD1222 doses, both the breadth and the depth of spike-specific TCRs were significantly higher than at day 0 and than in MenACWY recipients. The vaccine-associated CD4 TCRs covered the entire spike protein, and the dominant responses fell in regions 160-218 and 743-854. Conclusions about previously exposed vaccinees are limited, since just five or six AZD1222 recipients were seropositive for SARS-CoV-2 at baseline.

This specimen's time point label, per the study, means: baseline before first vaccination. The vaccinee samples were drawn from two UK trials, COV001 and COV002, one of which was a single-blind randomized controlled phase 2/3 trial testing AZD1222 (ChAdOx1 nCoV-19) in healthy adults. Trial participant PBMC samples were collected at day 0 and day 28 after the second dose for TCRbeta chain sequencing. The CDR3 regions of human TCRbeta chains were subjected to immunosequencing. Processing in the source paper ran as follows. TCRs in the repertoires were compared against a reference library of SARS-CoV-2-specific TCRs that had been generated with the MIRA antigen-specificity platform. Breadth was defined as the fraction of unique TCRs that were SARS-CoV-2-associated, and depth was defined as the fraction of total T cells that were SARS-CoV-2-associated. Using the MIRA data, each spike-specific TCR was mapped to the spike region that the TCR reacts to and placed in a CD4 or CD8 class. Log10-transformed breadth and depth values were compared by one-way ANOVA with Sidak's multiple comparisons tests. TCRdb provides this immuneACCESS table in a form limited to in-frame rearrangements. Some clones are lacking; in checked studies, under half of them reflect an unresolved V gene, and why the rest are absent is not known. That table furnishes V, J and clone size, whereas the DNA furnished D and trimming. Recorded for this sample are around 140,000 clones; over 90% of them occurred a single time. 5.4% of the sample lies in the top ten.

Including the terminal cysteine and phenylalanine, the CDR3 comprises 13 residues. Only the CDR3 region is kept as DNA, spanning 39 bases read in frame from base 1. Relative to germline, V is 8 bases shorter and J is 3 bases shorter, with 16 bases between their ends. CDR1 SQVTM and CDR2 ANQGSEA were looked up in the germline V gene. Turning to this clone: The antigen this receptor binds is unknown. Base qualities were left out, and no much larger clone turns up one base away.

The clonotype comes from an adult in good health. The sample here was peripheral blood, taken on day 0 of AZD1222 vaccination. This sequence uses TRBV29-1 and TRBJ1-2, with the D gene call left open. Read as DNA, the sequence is TGCAGCCTACGGAGGGAGGACGACTATGGCTACACCTTC. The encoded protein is CSLRREDDYGYTF. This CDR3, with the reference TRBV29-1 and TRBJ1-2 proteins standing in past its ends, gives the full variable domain SAVISQKPSRDICQRGTSLTIQCQVDSQVTMMFWYRQQPGQSLTLIATANQGSEATYESGFVIDKFPISRPNLTFSTLTVSNMSPEDSSIYLCSLRREDDYGYTFGSGTRLTVV.